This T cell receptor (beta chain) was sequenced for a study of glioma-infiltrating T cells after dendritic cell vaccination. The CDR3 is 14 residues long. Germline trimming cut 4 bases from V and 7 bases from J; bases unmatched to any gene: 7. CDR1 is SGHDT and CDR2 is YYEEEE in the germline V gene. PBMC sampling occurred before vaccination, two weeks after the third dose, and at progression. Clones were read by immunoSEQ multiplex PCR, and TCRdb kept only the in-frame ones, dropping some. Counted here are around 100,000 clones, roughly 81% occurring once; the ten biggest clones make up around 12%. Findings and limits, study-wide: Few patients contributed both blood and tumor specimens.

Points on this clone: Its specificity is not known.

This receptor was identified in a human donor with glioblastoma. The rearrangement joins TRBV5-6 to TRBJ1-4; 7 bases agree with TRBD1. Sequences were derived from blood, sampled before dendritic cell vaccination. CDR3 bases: TGTGCCAGCAGCCGGACAGGCTGGGTTGAAAAACTGTTTTTT. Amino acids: CASSRTGWVEKLFF.